This paragraph covers one T cell receptor (beta chain) sequence. This record comes from a study of blood T cell repertoires in COVID-19. Trimming left V 0 bases short and J 6 bases short, with 12 bases between. CDR3 size: 14 residues. In germline, CDR1 is MNHEY, CDR2 SVGAGI. The repertoire was sequenced with immunoSEQ multiplex PCR; TCRdb's copy has only in-frame clones and lacks some. The repertoire holds over 200,000 clones, with 85% as singletons. The clonotype originates from a man in his forties who had recovered from COVID-19. The sequenced material came from PBMCs or T cells enriched from blood (not recorded which). This sequence joins TRBV6-5 and TRBJ2-7; D might be TRBD2 (6 bases). The DNA for the CDR3 is TGTGCCAGCAGTTACTCCGGGAGTAGGTCCGAGCAGTACTTC. Translation gives CASSYSGSRSEQYF.